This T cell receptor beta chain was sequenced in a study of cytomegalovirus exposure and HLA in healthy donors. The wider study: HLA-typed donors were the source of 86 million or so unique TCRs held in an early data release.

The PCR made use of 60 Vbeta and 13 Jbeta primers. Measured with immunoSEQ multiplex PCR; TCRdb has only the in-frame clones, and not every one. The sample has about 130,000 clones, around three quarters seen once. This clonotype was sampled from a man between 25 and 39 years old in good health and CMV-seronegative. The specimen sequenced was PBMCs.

The CDR3 loop reads CASSSQRPGSNTEAFF. The CDR3 DNA is TGTGCCAGCAGCTCCCAGCGACCGGGGTCCAACACTGAAGCTTTCTTT. This chain connects TRBV7-8 to TRBJ1-1, with no clear D. The CDR3 extends over 16 amino acids. Germline-derived CDR1 and CDR2 are SGHVS and FQNEAQ. V was trimmed by 4 bases and J by 2 bases, leaving 17 bases between them.